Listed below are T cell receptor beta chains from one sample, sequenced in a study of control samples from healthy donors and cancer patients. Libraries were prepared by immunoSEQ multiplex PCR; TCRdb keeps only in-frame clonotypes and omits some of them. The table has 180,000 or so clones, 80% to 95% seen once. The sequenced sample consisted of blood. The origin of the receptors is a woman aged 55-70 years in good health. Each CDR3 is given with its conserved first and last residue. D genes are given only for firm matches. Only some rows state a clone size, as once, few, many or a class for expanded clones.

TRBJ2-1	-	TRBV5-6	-	CASSWDTANEQFF	TGTGCCAGCAGCTGGGACACGGCCAATGAGCAGTTCTTC
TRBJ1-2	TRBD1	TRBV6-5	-	CASSYRQGIPIGYTF	TGTGCCAGCAGTTACCGACAGGGTATACCGATCGGCTACACCTTC
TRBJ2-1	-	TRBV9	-	CASSDGGGSYNEQFF	TGTGCCAGCAGCGACGGTGGGGGCTCCTACAATGAGCAGTTCTTC
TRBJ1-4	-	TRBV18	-	CASSLGVETLREKLFF	TGTGCCAGCTCCCTCGGTGTGGAGACGTTACGTGAAAAACTGTTTTTT
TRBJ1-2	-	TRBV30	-	CAWNSGRNYGYTF	TGTGCCTGGAACTCGGGACGTAACTATGGCTACACCTTC
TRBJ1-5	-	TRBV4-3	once	CASSQDISGSQPQHF	TGCGCCAGCAGCCAAGATATATCAGGGTCCCAGCCCCAGCATTTT
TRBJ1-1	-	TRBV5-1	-	CASSLIPAATEAFF	TGCGCCAGCAGCTTAATTCCGGCTGCCACTGAAGCTTTCTTT
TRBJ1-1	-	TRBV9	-	CASSVSTGRTEAFF	TGTGCCAGCAGCGTATCGACGGGGAGGACTGAAGCTTTCTTT
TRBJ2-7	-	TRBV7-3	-	CASAPRGSSYEQYF	TGTGCCAGTGCTCCCCGGGGGTCCTCCTACGAGCAGTACTTC
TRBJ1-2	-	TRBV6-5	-	CASLGDEGYGYTF	TGTGCCAGCCTGGGGGACGAGGGCTATGGCTACACCTTC
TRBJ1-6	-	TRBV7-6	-	CASSFLTRGGNSPLHF	TGTGCCAGCAGCTTTCTCACCAGGGGAGGAAATTCACCCCTCCACTTT
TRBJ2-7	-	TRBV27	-	CASSFGAGSYEQYF	TGTGCCAGCAGTTTCGGGGCAGGGAGTTACGAGCAGTACTTC
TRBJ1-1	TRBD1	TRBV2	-	CASSRTGNTEAFF	TGTGCCAGCAGTCGGACAGGGAACACTGAAGCTTTCTTT
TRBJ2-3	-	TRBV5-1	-	CASSGVTFRTDTQYF	TGCGCCAGCAGCGGGGTGACATTTCGCACAGATACGCAGTATTTT
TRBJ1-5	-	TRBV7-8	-	CASSKGQGNQPQHF	TGTGCCAGCAGCAAGGGACAAGGGAATCAGCCCCAGCATTTT
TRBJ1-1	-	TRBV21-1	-	CASSKSPGVNTEAFF	TGTGCCAGCAGCAAAAGCCCGGGAGTGAACACTGAAGCTTTCTTT
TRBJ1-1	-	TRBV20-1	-	CSAAKNTEAFF	TGCAGTGCTGCAAAGAACACTGAAGCTTTCTTT
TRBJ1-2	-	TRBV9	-	CASSGRGGYTF	TGTGCCAGCAGCGGGAGGGGAGGGTACACCTTC
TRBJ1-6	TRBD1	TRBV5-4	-	CASSKPGQGIETPLHF	TGTGCCAGCAGCAAGCCGGGACAGGGGATAGAGACACCCCTCCACTTT
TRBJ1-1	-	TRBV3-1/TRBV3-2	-	CASSPPGWNTEAFF	TGTGCCAGCAGCCCTCCAGGGTGGAACACTGAAGCTTTCTTT
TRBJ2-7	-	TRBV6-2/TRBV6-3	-	CASSSPGRGMSSYEQYF	TGTGCCAGCAGTTCACCGGGACGGGGTATGAGCTCCTACGAGCAGTACTTC
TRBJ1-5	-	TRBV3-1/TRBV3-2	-	CASSQREGNQPQHF	TGTGCCAGCAGCCAACGGGAAGGCAATCAGCCCCAGCATTTT
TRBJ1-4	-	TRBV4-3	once	CASSQVREKLFF	TGCGCCAGCAGCCAAGTTCGGGAAAAACTGTTTTTT
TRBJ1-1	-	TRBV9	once	CASSVEPGNTEAFF	TGTGCCAGCAGCGTAGAGCCCGGGAACACTGAAGCTTTCTTT
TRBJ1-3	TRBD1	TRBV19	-	CASSRDRSSGNTIYF	TGTGCCAGTAGTAGGGACAGAAGCTCTGGAAACACCATATATTTT
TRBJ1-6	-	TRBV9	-	CASRPTEWAPLHF	TGTGCCAGCAGGCCGACGGAATGGGCACCCCTCCACTTT
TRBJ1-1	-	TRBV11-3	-	CASSLDGGRTTEAFF	TGTGCCAGCAGCTTAGATGGGGGACGGACGACTGAAGCTTTCTTT
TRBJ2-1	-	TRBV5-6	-	CASSLYRDNSYNEQFF	TGTGCCAGCAGCTTGTATCGGGACAACTCCTACAATGAGCAGTTCTTC
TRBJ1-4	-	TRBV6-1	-	CASSEDPDLATNEKLFF	TGTGCCAGCAGTGAAGATCCGGACCTTGCAACTAATGAAAAACTGTTTTTT
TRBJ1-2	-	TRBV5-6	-	CASRFTGGYTF	TGTGCCAGCAGGTTTACCGGGGGCTACACCTTC
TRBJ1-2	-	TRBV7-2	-	CASSLATDSYGYTF	TGTGCCAGCAGCTTAGCGACGGATTCCTATGGCTACACCTTC
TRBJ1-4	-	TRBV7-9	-	CASSPRLAGATNEKLFF	TGTGCCAGCAGCCCGAGACTGGCAGGCGCAACTAATGAAAAACTGTTTTTT
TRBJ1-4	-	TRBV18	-	CASSPLEGTNEKLFF	TGTGCCAGCTCACCCCTCGAGGGCACTAATGAAAAACTGTTTTTT
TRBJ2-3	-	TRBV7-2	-	CASSLFPGSTDTQYF	TGTGCCAGCAGCTTATTTCCAGGGTCCACAGATACGCAGTATTTT
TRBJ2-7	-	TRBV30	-	CAWSDTGGHEQYF	TGTGCCTGGAGTGACACGGGTGGGCACGAGCAGTACTTC
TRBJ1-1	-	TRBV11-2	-	CASSLQENTEAFF	TGTGCCAGCAGCTTGCAGGAGAACACTGAAGCTTTCTTT
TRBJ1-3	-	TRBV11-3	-	CASSLGQGSGNTIYF	TGTGCCAGCAGCTTAGGCCAGGGATCTGGAAACACCATATATTTT
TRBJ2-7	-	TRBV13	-	CASSLELGVNEQYF	TGTGCCAGCAGCTTAGAATTAGGGGTGAACGAGCAGTACTTC
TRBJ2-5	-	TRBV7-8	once	CASSLEFPIPQGGETQYF	TGTGCCAGCAGCTTAGAATTTCCTATCCCGCAGGGTGGAGAGACCCAGTACTTC
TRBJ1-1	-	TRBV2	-	CASRGADRPNTEAFF	TGTGCCAGCAGGGGGGCTGACAGACCTAACACTGAAGCTTTCTTT
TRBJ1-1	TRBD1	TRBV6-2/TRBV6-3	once	CASSQGESEAFF	TGTGCCAGCAGTCAGGGGGAGTCTGAAGCTTTCTTT
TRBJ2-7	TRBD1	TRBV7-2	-	CASSLGRTGVYEQYF	TGTGCCAGCAGCTTGGGCCGGACAGGAGTCTACGAGCAGTACTTC
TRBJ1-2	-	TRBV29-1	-	CSADRDSGWGFSGYTF	TGCAGCGCCGACCGGGACTCAGGTTGGGGCTTTTCAGGCTACACCTTC
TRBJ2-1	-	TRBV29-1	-	CSVEPNSNEQFF	TGCAGCGTTGAGCCTAACTCCAATGAGCAGTTCTTC
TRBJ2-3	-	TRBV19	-	CASSPMGPIDTQYF	TGTGCCAGTAGTCCTATGGGGCCGATAGATACGCAGTATTTT
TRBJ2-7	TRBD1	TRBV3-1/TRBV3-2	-	CASSQDLGQGLYEQYF	TGTGCCAGCAGCCAAGATCTCGGACAGGGGCTCTACGAGCAGTACTTC
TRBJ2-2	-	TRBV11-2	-	CASSLDYTGELFF	TGTGCCAGCAGCTTAGACTACACCGGGGAGCTGTTTTTT
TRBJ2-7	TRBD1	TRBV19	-	CASRTGQASEQYF	TGTGCCAGTAGGACCGGACAGGCGTCCGAGCAGTACTTC
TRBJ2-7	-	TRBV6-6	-	CASSSPRAAGEQYF	TGTGCCAGCAGTTCCCCAAGGGCGGCGGGCGAGCAGTACTTC
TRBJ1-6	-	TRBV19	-	CASSIERRSNSPLHF	TGTGCCAGTAGTATAGAGCGACGATCTAATTCACCCCTCCACTTT
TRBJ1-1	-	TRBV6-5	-	CASSYERQGGWSAFF	TGTGCCAGCAGTTACGAGCGGCAGGGAGGTTGGTCGGCTTTCTTT
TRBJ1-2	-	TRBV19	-	CASKGSGRAAGYTF	TGTGCCAGTAAAGGGTCGGGCAGGGCTGCCGGCTACACCTTC
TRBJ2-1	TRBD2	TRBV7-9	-	CASSSSGGAVNEQFF	TGTGCCAGCAGCTCTAGCGGGGGGGCCGTTAATGAGCAGTTCTTC